The present T cell receptor (beta chain) was sequenced within a study of regulatory T cells in long-lasting Graves disease. Time point specified: persistent/refractory GD, antithyroid drugs over 5 years with positive TRAb. Construction of the TCR library relied on RNA isolated from PBMCs. Researchers made TCR beta libraries by using iRepertoire HTBI primers and running Arm-PCR on CDR3 regions. MiXCR was run by TCRdb on the multiplex PCR reads, yielding one entry per CDR3 protein. The sample includes roughly 700,000 distinct CDR3 sequences, around 30% of them seen just once. This receptor was obtained from a female donor with Graves disease. The sequencing here drew on peripheral blood mononuclear cells (PBMCs), taken when the disease was refractory, from a patient treated with antithyroid drugs.

The CDR3 is CASRSLGTSQETQYF. The CDR3 nucleotides read TGTGCCAGTAGGAGCCTTGGGACTTCTCAAGAGACCCAGTACTTC. The chain has TRBV19 and TRBJ2-5, with D perhaps matching TRBD2 (6 bases). The germline V and J ends were trimmed by 6 bases and 2 bases, with 16 bases remaining between them. The CDR3 totals 15 residues. Germline V gives CDR1 LNHDA, CDR2 SQIVND (reference sequence). Drawing the rest from reference TRBV19 and TRBJ2-5, the complete variable domain is DGGITQSPKYLFRKEGQNVTLSCEQNLNHDAMYWYRQDPGQGLRLIYYSQIVNDFQKGDIAEGYSVSREKKESFPLTVTSAQKNPTAFYLCASRSLGTSQETQYFGPGTRLLVL.